Included here is one T cell receptor (beta chain) sequence, with context. Its antigen is unknown. No clone much larger than this one lies a single base away; base qualities are absent. Counted from cysteine to phenylalanine, this CDR3 has 12 amino acids. The entry retains the CDR3 DNA only, 36 bases that are in frame from base 1. For CDR1 and CDR2, the germline V gene (reference sequence) lists SGHNT and YYREEE. The junction shows trimming of 4 bases on V and 1 base on J, plus 3 bases between the germline ends. This sample was taken from a study of blood T cell repertoires in COVID-19 (dated by TCRdb to the early 2020s). Regarding the complete study: Samples from collaborators originated in the United States, Italy and Spain and spanned both the acute and convalescent phases of COVID-19. The material from the prospective study consisted of cDNA or gDNA derived from T cells, B-cell-depleted T cells, or PBMCs. Subjects who had been exposed to COVID-19, were actively infected with it, or had recovered from it provided the deeply sampled blood TCRbeta repertoires that made up the dataset. The repertoires were released in a freely available public database intended as a resource for research on the immune response to SARS-CoV-2. Samples came from the ongoing ImmuneRACE study (first 160 participants) plus 1,254 subjects from 6 global collaborators. A de-identified subject ID, COVID-19 status, age in years and sex were almost always included in the sample metadata. Where HLA class I and class II types were available, the types were taken from metadata supplied by the sample provider, not from assay-based typing.

Here is what the overall study found, with its caveats: Clinical and demographic metadata were provided uncurated, with the amount varying by source and participant.

The immunoSEQ Assay, a bias-controlled multiplex PCR, was used to amplify TCRbeta CDR3 regions from genomic DNA. Per the authors' processing: The number of nucleated cells in each sample was estimated from the amplification of reference gene primers within the assay. Sequence reads were collapsed and filtered to measure the absolute abundance of every unique TCRbeta CDR3 rearrangement. For each sample, productive Simpson clonality was calculated as the square root of Simpson's diversity index across productive rearrangements. TCRdb obtained this table from immuneACCESS and retained in-frame rearrangements with V and J assigned. These tables miss some clones; where compared with another copy, unresolved V genes account for less than half of the shortfall, and the remainder is unexplained. V and J calls and clone size are copied from that table; D and trimming were computed from the DNA. Across this sample there are fewer than 300,000 clones, with about nine tenths seen only once. The leading ten clones occupy roughly 12% of the sample.

At one collaborating source in Seattle, patients were enrolled during active infection and were followed longitudinally through the course of disease. The collaborating institutions used their own protocols to collect whole blood in K2EDTA tubes. For TCRbeta analysis, collaborator samples were shipped as frozen whole blood, as isolated PBMCs, or as DNA extracted from either sample type. The chain joins TRBV5-4 to TRBJ1-3; no D gene is confidently identified. The sequenced material came from peripheral blood. The clonotype was recovered from a woman aged 25-40 years with COVID-19, enrolled during active disease. The sequenced DNA: TGTGCCAGCAGCCAGTCTGGAAACACCATATATTTT. It specifies CASSQSGNTIYF. Reference TRBV5-4 and TRBJ1-3 proteins supply the regions before and after the CDR3; the full variable domain is: ETGVTQSPTHLIKTRGQQVTLRCSSQSGHNTVSWYQQALGQGPQFIFQYYREEENGRGNFPPRFSGLQFPNYSSELNVNALELDDSALYLCASSQSGNTIYFGEGSWLTVV.